This T cell receptor beta chain was sequenced for a study of blood T cells in healthy people across ages. General study results and limits: TCR beta diversity tracked closely with naive T cell percentage.

CDR3 length: 15 residues. Germline V CDR1 and CDR2: DFQATT, SNEGSKA (reference sequence). In the case of this clonotype: Its specificity is not known. One junction end does not reproduce the germline sequence, and a read error may be involved.

Using a J-beta primer mix together with a sample-barcoded 5' primer, a second PCR was run for about 6 to 12 cycles. In TCRdb, the 5' RACE reads were re-called with MiXCR into one record per CDR3 protein. The sample holds about 1,500,000 distinct CDR3 sequences, roughly 30% seen once. V gene TRBV20-1 combines with J gene TRBJ2-1; 10 bases are shared with TRBD2. The sample comprised blood. This clonotype was sampled from a young woman in good health. The DNA of the CDR3 is TGCAGTGCTACCCACACTAGCGGGGCCTACAATGGGCAGTTCTTC. Translated: CSATHTSGAYNGQFF.